What follows are 11 T cell receptor beta chains derived from one specimen sequenced in a study of a mutant IDH1 vaccine in newly diagnosed glioma. No cognate antigen is known for these TCRs. As for time point: week 23, last vaccination. Topical imiquimod was applied with each vaccine dose, which held 300 ug of mutant IDH1 20-mer peptide. Sequenced by immunoSEQ multiplex PCR; TCRdb stores in-frame clones only, minus some. Here the sample spans around 40,000 clones, roughly 83% being singletons. This material consisted of PBMCs, taken from a glioma patient whose treatment included an IDH1 peptide vaccine. The source of these receptors is a woman between 18 and 29 years old with glioma. Some clones in this sample may be carry-over from other donors' samples.

The chain joins TRBV7-9 to TRBJ1-1; 11 bases align to TRBD1. Unmatched junction bases numbered 8, after V lost 5 bases and J lost 0 bases. This CDR3 comprises 17 residues. Per the germline V gene, CDR1 is SEHNR and CDR2 is FQNEAQ (reference sequence). CDR3 protein: CASSQPGQGELNTEAFF. Written as DNA, the CDR3 is TGTGCCAGCAGCCAACCGGGACAGGGGGAGTTGAACACTGAAGCTTTCTTT. Drawing the rest from reference TRBV7-9 and TRBJ1-1, the complete variable domain is DTGVSQNPRHKITKRGQNVTFRCDPISEHNRLYWYRQTLGQGPEFLTYFQNEAQLEKSRLLSDRFSAERPKGSFSTLEIQRTEQGDSAMYLCASSQPGQGELNTEAFFGQGTRLTVV.

The chain links TRBV7-9 to TRBJ2-1; no clear D gene. Germline V gene data show CDR1 as SEHNR and CDR2 as FQNEAQ (reference sequence). Between the trimmed V and J ends, which lost 2 bases and 8 bases, there was a span of 10 bases. The CDR3 contains 13 residues. CDR3 nucleotides: TGTGCCAGCAGCTTATCCGGGCGTGATGAGCAGTTCTTC. This translates into CASSLSGRDEQFF.

For the CDR3, the DNA is TGTGCCAGCCTACAGGGAGCCTACGAGCAGTACTTC. It encodes CASLQGAYEQYF. The chain recombines TRBV2 with TRBJ2-7, with D possibly matching TRBD1 (6 bases). The CDR3 is 12 residues long. Per the germline V gene, CDR1 is SNHLY and CDR2 is FYNNEI. The V gene lost 8 bases and the J gene lost 2 bases, with 10 bases spanning the gap.

This chain connects TRBV9 to TRBJ2-7; D is undetermined. Germline CDR1 is SGDLS and CDR2 is YYNGEE. This CDR3 is 14 amino acids long. The ends were cut back, 2 bases at V and 1 base at J, with 10 bases in the middle. The CDR3 loop is CASSVGQVSYEQYF. For the CDR3, the DNA is TGTGCCAGCAGCGTCGGGCAGGTATCCTACGAGCAGTACTTC.

This clone was seen more than once but under ten times. This chain joins TRBV7-2 and TRBJ2-2; the D is unclear. There are 14 residues in the CDR3. CDR1 SGHTA and CDR2 FQGNSA come from the germline V gene. With 0 bases removed from V and 8 bases from J, the gap between germline ends came to 10 bases. CDR3 region: CASSLALPPGELFF. DNA of the CDR3: TGTGCCAGCAGCTTAGCCCTTCCTCCGGGGGAGCTGTTTTTT.

This clone appeared a few times. The rearrangement uses TRBV6-6 and TRBJ2-1; D is undetermined. Trimming took off 1 base at V and 3 bases at J, with 4 bases between the two ends. Germline V lookup: CDR1 MNHNY, CDR2 SVGAGI (reference sequence). CDR3 length: 13 amino acids. DNA of the CDR3: TGTGCCAGCAGTTACTACCTCTACAATGAGCAGTTCTTC. It translates to CASSYYLYNEQFF.

The rearrangement links TRBV29-1 to TRBJ2-6; 7 nucleotides align to TRBD2. The germline CDR1 and CDR2 sequences are SQVTM and ANQGSEA. Trimming cost V 5 bases and J 2 bases; bases outside gene matches: 3. This CDR3 comprises 14 residues. CDR3: CSVRGVAGANVLTF. The CDR3 bases are TGCAGCGTTCGGGGGGTAGCTGGGGCCAACGTCCTGACTTTC.

The rearrangement links TRBV29-1 to TRBJ1-4, with a tentative D call TRBD1 (5 bases). The V gene's germline CDR1 is SQVTM and CDR2 ANQGSEA. V was pared by 2 bases and J by 8 bases, with 15 bases between. The CDR3 extends over 14 amino acids. CDR3 loop: CSVESGGGGEKLFF. The CDR3 bases are TGCAGCGTTGAAAGTGGCGGGGGAGGGGAAAAACTGTTTTTT. Drawing the rest from reference TRBV29-1 and TRBJ1-4, the complete variable domain is SAVISQKPSRDICQRGTSLTIQCQVDSQVTMMFWYRQQPGQSLTLIATANQGSEATYESGFVIDKFPISRPNLTFSTLTVSNMSPEDSSIYLCSVESGGGGEKLFFGSGTQLSVL.

V is TRBV18 and J is TRBJ2-3; 7 bases are shared with TRBD1. Germline-derived CDR1 and CDR2 are KGHSH and LQKENI. The CDR3 has 15 residues. V was pared by 6 bases and J by 2 bases, with 8 bases of the junction left unmatched. The CDR3 DNA follows: TGTGCCAGCTCCGAGATGGGACAGTCCACAGATACGCAGTATTTT. Amino acid sequence: CASSEMGQSTDTQYF. The whole variable domain, remainder taken from reference TRBV18 and TRBJ2-3, is NAGVMQNPRHLVRRRGQEARLRCSPMKGHSHVYWYRQLPEEGLKFMVYLQKENIIDESGMPKERFSAEFPKEGPSILRIQQVVRGDSAAYFCASSEMGQSTDTQYFGPGTRLTVL.

CDR3 sequence reads: CASSLAVSAGVKEKLFF. Here the CDR3 DNA reads TGTGCCAGCAGCTTAGCAGTTTCGGCAGGGGTAAAAGAAAAACTGTTTTTT. The chain links TRBV7-9 to TRBJ1-4, with D possibly matching TRBD1 (6 bases). The CDR3 loop spans 17 amino acids. Trimming stripped 0 bases from V and 8 bases from J, with 19 bases between. CDR1 and CDR2 from the germline V gene are SEHNR and FQNEAQ (reference sequence).

The chain combines TRBV11-2 with TRBJ1-2; the D is unclear. V was cut by 7 bases and J by 0 bases, with 12 bases left in between. This CDR3 spans 14 amino acids. Germline CDR1 SGHAT, CDR2 FQNNGV. CDR3 sequence (DNA): TGTGCCAGCACCCCCAGTCCGACTAACTATGGCTACACCTTC. It encodes CASTPSPTNYGYTF.